These 5 T cell receptor beta chains were sequenced from one sample in a study of blood T cell repertoires in COVID-19. Assay used: immunoSEQ multiplex PCR; TCRdb lists only in-frame clones, some missing. The sample has about 200,000 clones; approximately 83% are singletons. The sequenced sample was peripheral blood. These TCRs come from a man aged 55 to 69 with acute or convalescent COVID-19.

The rearrangement links TRBV18 to TRBJ1-3; 10 bases are shared with TRBD1. V was clipped by 0 bases and J by 0 bases; unmatched bases: 8. CDR3 length equals 19 residues. The germline V gene encodes CDR1 KGHSH and CDR2 LQKENI. The CDR3 DNA follows: TGTGCCAGCTCACCACCGGGACAGGGGTGGATCAGCTCTGGAAACACCATATATTTT. This gives the protein CASSPPGQGWISSGNTIYF.

The chain links TRBV6-1 to TRBJ1-6, with 9 bases identical to TRBD1. The CDR3 is 15 amino acids. Germline V gene lookup returns CDR1 MNHNS and CDR2 SASEGT. V shed 0 bases, J shed 7 bases, and the junction held 1 base outside the gene matches. This CDR3 reads CASSEAGQGNSPLHF. In DNA form, the CDR3 reads TGTGCCAGCAGTGAAGCGGGACAGGGAAATTCACCCCTCCACTTT.

J is TRBJ2-6 and V is TRBV9, with 9 bases identical to TRBD1. Trimming took 5 bases from V and 0 from J; bases not matched to a gene: 12. This CDR3 is built from 19 residues. Germline assignment: CDR1 SGDLS and CDR2 YYNGEE. CDR3 bases: TGTGCCAGCAGTCTCACAAGGGGGGACAGGGTCTCTGGGGCCAACGTCCTGACTTTC. Residues: CASSLTRGDRVSGANVLTF.

The CDR3 DNA follows: TGTGCCAGTAGTATAGAGACCTTAGCCGAAGAAAAACTGTTTTTT. Its translation: CASSIETLAEEKLFF. The chain uses TRBV19 and TRBJ1-4, with D unresolved. Trimming took 0 bases from V and 8 from J, leaving 13 bases between them. The germline CDR1 and CDR2 sequences are LNHDA and SQIVND (reference sequence). The CDR3 spans 15 residues.

This chain links TRBV10-3 with TRBJ2-1; 13 positions match TRBD2. The junction had 14 bases not matched to a gene; V was cut back by 11 bases and J by 7 bases. The germline gives CDR1 ENHRY, CDR2 SYGVKD. This CDR3 region has 16 residues. The CDR3 region has the DNA TGTGCCTCCCGGGACAGGGTGACTAGCGGGAGGAATGAGCAGTTCTTC. Translation: CASRDRVTSGRNEQFF.